This T cell receptor beta chain is from a study of shared clonotypes between healthy human individuals. Study as a whole: Three plates each covered CD4 naive and memory; CD8 naive two, CD8 memory one.

The germline V gene encodes CDR1 SNHLY and CDR2 FYNNEI. The CDR3 loop spans 12 amino acids. V gave up 6 bases and J gave up 4 bases, with 10 bases separating them. Source study methods: ImmunoSEQ gave junction-only sequences without quality scores, so filtering differed. Data came from immunoSEQ multiplex PCR; TCRdb stores just in-frame clones and leaves some out. Clone size and V and J calls were adopted from that table, with D and trimming inferred from the DNA. Counted here are approximately 1,500,000 clones, around 97% occurring once; the ten biggest clones make up roughly 1.1%. The receptor was isolated from a man aged 25 to 40 in good health. Sequenced material: naive CD4+ T cells sorted from blood. The subset: CD45RA+ positively selected. The rearrangement joins TRBV2 to TRBJ2-7, with D tentatively TRBD2 (6 bases). The CDR3 spells CASRTRFYEQYF. CDR3 bases: TGTGCCAGCAGGACTAGATTTTACGAGCAGTACTTC.